This entry concerns a single T cell receptor beta chain. The antigen is unknown. This CDR3 is also generated by other DNA sequences in the sample. The data belong to a study of graft-versus-host responses after intestinal transplantation. The CDR3 contains 15 residues. CDR1 is SGHRS and CDR2 is YFSETQ in the germline V gene. The trim removed 0 bases at V and 2 bases at J, leaving 5 bases unmatched. The protocol was immunoSEQ multiplex PCR, while the TCRdb copy is restricted to in-frame clones and leaves out a portion. This sample has tens of thousands of clones, with around 90% found just once. The source is a human donor who was the organ donor for an intestinal transplant. This rearrangement joins TRBV5-1 to TRBJ2-7, with TRBD2 matching over 7 bases. Sequences were derived from unstimulated CD4+ T cells sorted from spleen or lymph node cells, sampled before transplant. CDR3 sequence reads: CASSLEGGRAYEQYF. The DNA of the CDR3 is TGCGCCAGCAGCTTGGAAGGAGGGAGGGCCTACGAGCAGTACTTC.